A single sample gave rise to the 22 T cell receptor beta chains below, sequenced in a study of response to subunit inactivated influenza vaccine (dated by TCRdb to between 2017 and 2018). The library was obtained by RT-PCR. TCRdb names Illumina HiSeq 2500 as the instrument used. In-frame beta chains were kept once TCRdb had trimmed the public reads at Q25 with fastp and called clones with MiXCR. All rows with the same CDR3 protein become a single entry with the most common DNA and genes. Recorded for this sample are 600,000 to 850,000 distinct CDR3 sequences; around 15% of them occurred a single time. Of the sample, 7.6% is held by the ten largest clones. This sample comprised PBMCs from blood, obtained around 14 days before vaccination. Receptor source: a man in his fifties who received an inactivated influenza vaccine. Donor details come from another sample of the same person, matched by shared clones.

Ten or more counts support this clonotype. The junction does not match germline at one end; this may be a read error. V gene TRBV29-1 combines with J gene TRBJ2-3; the match to TRBD2 covers 9 bases. The CDR3 runs to 11 residues. Germline V gene data show CDR1 as SQVTM and CDR2 as ANQGSEA. The DNA of the CDR3 is TGCAGCGTTCCCAGCGGGGGGAAAGGGGATTTT. As protein: CSVPSGGKGDF.

This clonotype was found a few times. For the CDR3, the DNA is TGTGCCAGCAGTTTGGGACAGGAGGGTTCACCCCTCCACTTT. As protein: CASSLGQEGSPLHF. The chain is built from TRBV6-5 and TRBJ1-6; 8 bases agree with TRBD1. CDR1 and CDR2 from the germline V gene are MNHEY and SVGAGI. This CDR3 is 14 amino acids long. The junction had 5 bases not matched to a gene; V was cut back by 4 bases and J by 9 bases.

The V call is TRBV6-5, the J call TRBJ2-3; the match to TRBD2 covers 7 bases. Germline CDR1 is MNHEY and CDR2 is SVGAGI. The CDR3 is 18 residues long. V trimming: 0 bases; J trimming: 6 bases; junction bases outside the gene matches: 15. In DNA, the CDR3 is TGTGCCAGCAGTTACTCGAGGTCCGAACGGATGGGGGGGGATACGCAGTATTTT. It encodes CASSYSRSERMGGDTQYF.

V gene TRBV5-1 combines with J gene TRBJ2-1; 12 bases match TRBD2. V shed 9 bases, J shed 7 bases, and the junction held 8 bases outside the gene matches. This CDR3 contains 14 residues. Germline CDR1 is SGHRS and CDR2 is YFSETQ. The CDR3: CATGASGGVNEQFF. The DNA for the CDR3 is TGCGCCACCGGTGCTAGCGGGGGGGTTAATGAGCAGTTCTTC.

This clonotype was counted between two and nine times. The V and J genes are TRBV4-3 and TRBJ1-2; 7 bases are a match to TRBD1. Germline V gene data show CDR1 as LGHNA and CDR2 as YSLEER. CDR3 length: 16 amino acids. The V gene end was trimmed by 0 bases and the J gene end by 2 bases; junction bases not matched to a gene: 6. Here the CDR3 reads CASSQEMGQSNYGYTF. In DNA form, the CDR3 reads TGCGCCAGCAGCCAAGAAATGGGACAGTCAAACTATGGCTACACCTTC.

This clonotype was found a few times. The V call is TRBV6-6, the J call TRBJ2-1, with D uncertain. The CDR3 is 11 residues long. V shed 5 bases and J shed 8 bases, with 7 bases lying between them. Germline V CDR1 and CDR2: MNHNY, SVGAGI (reference sequence). CDR3 sequence: CASSNRYEQFF. In DNA form, the CDR3 reads TGTGCCAGCAGTAATCGGTATGAGCAGTTCTTC.

This clonotype was observed a handful of times. The gene calls are TRBV20-1 and TRBJ2-7, with D perhaps being TRBD1 or TRBD2 (5 bases each). The CDR3 is 15 amino acids. The germline gives CDR1 DFQATT, CDR2 SNEGSKA (reference sequence). V lost 2 bases and J lost 6, with 20 bases in between. CDR3 loop: CSARRAGTLGPEQYF. The CDR3 nucleotides are TGCAGTGCTAGAAGGGCCGGGACGCTGGGACCCGAGCAGTACTTC.

The gene calls are TRBV5-1 and TRBJ2-1, with D perhaps TRBD1 or TRBD2 (5 bases each). This CDR3 is built from 14 residues. Germline assignment: CDR1 SGHRS and CDR2 YFSETQ. V lost 4 bases and J lost 6, with 14 bases in between. Here the CDR3 reads CASSPRGVGNEQFF. The CDR3 DNA reads TGCGCCAGCAGCCCTCGAGGGGTTGGCAATGAGCAGTTCTTC.

This clonotype has a count of ten or more. This sequence joins TRBV5-6 and TRBJ2-7; 7 bases map to TRBD1. The CDR3 is 14 residues long. Germline values: CDR1 SGHDT, CDR2 YYEEEE. Trimming removed 5 bases from V and 4 bases from J; junction bases left unmatched: 9. The CDR3 region is CASSHGQASYEQYF. For the CDR3, the DNA is TGTGCCAGCAGTCACGGACAGGCTTCTTACGAGCAGTACTTC.

This chain joins TRBV12-5 and TRBJ2-7; 13 bases are shared with TRBD2. The CDR3 is 20 residues long. Germline V CDR1 and CDR2: LGHNT, FRNRAP. V shed 2 bases and J 3 bases; nucleotides not matched to a gene: 16. CDR3 in amino acids: CASGLLRTSGRPTPIYEQYF. The CDR3 DNA follows: TGTGCTAGTGGTTTGTTACGGACTAGCGGGAGACCCACCCCGATCTACGAGCAGTACTTC.

This clonotype was seen a few times. J is TRBJ2-5 and V is TRBV5-1; 7 bases agree with TRBD2. This CDR3 comprises 15 residues. J lost 4 bases, V lost 0 bases, and 6 bases had no gene match. Germline assignment: CDR1 SGHRS and CDR2 YFSETQ. The CDR3 region has the DNA TGCGCCAGCAGCTTGGGACTAGCTCCACGAGAGACCCAGTACTTC. Translation gives CASSLGLAPRETQYF.

This clonotype occurred a few times. The chain employs TRBV7-6 and TRBJ2-3; perhaps TRBD2 as D (5 bases). The CDR3 extends over 14 amino acids. Germline-derived CDR1 and CDR2 are SGHVS and FNYEAQ. V was cut by 5 bases and J by 5 bases, with 14 bases left in between. CDR3 coding DNA: TGTGCCAGCAGCCTTACCGTCGGGGAAGATACGCAGTATTTT. It codes for CASSLTVGEDTQYF.

This clonotype was observed at least ten times. This rearrangement joins TRBV12-3 or TRBV12-4 to TRBJ2-4; D is perhaps TRBD1 (6 bases). The CDR3 loop spans 14 amino acids. V shed 4 bases and J shed 9 bases, with 16 bases lying between them. CDR3 DNA sequence: TGTGCCAGCAGTTCTACGGGCCAGGGGAGCATTCAGTACTTC. Amino acid sequence: CASSSTGQGSIQYF.

The J gene is TRBJ2-7, the V gene TRBV5-1; D not resolved. The germline CDR1 and CDR2 sequences are SGHRS and YFSETQ. The V and J ends lost 1 base and 7 bases respectively, with 9 bases between them. This CDR3 is 12 amino acids long. The CDR3 nucleotides read TGCGCCAGCAGCTTGATTACAGCGGAGCAGTACTTC. Amino acid sequence: CASSLITAEQYF.

In this sample, this clonotype turned up a few times. In nucleotides, the CDR3 is TGTGCCAGCAGCTTGGGGTTGGCGGGGAGCCATGAGCAGTTCTTC. This encodes CASSLGLAGSHEQFF. This chain links TRBV7-8 with TRBJ2-1; possibly TRBD2 for D (6 bases). Germline V lookup: CDR1 SGHVS, CDR2 FQNEAQ. V was trimmed by 3 bases and J by 8 bases, leaving 17 bases between them. The CDR3 extends over 15 amino acids.

The sample holds a few counts of this clonotype. The rearrangement joins TRBV9 to TRBJ2-5; TRBD2 agrees at 11 bases. V dropped 3 bases and J dropped 5; count of bases not matched to a gene: 6. Germline V gene sequence: CDR1 SGDLS, CDR2 YYNGEE. This CDR3 spans 15 amino acids. The CDR3 here is CASSGSGGAGETQYF. In nucleotides, the CDR3 is TGTGCCAGCAGCGGTAGCGGGGGGGCCGGGGAGACCCAGTACTTC. Based on the CDR3 plus reference TRBV9 and TRBJ2-5, the full variable domain is DSGVTQTPKHLITATGQRVTLRCSPRSGDLSVYWYQQSLDQGLQFLIQYYNGEERAKGNILERFSAQQFPDLHSELNLSSLELGDSALYFCASSGSGGAGETQYFGPGTRLLVL.

The genes are TRBV20-1 and TRBJ1-4; D remains ambiguous. Trimming shortened V by 5 bases and J by 5 bases, and 6 bases separated the two germline ends. Per the germline V gene, CDR1 is DFQATT and CDR2 is SNEGSKA (reference sequence). The CDR3 consists of 11 residues. CDR3 coding DNA: TGCAGTGCTTCTCCGAATGAAAAACTGTTTTTT. Residues: CSASPNEKLFF.

This clonotype was counted a few times. The chain couples TRBV12-3 or TRBV12-4 to TRBJ2-7, with TRBD2 matching 10 bases. J was trimmed by 1 base and V by 4 bases; bases with no gene match: 4. This CDR3 is 15 amino acids long. The CDR3 region is CASSSGTSASYEQYF. In nucleotides, the CDR3 is TGTGCCAGCAGTTCCGGGACTAGCGCGTCCTACGAGCAGTACTTC.

This clonotype was observed a handful of times. The V gene is TRBV29-1, the J gene TRBJ1-1; no reliable D call. V lost 0 bases and J 9 bases, leaving 14 bases between the germline ends. Germline values: CDR1 SQVTM, CDR2 ANQGSEA. This CDR3 contains 13 residues. The CDR3, as DNA: TGCAGCGTTGAAGATGTCGGGATCCGCCAAGCTTTCTTT. This gives the protein CSVEDVGIRQAFF.

This clonotype was detected a few times. The rearrangement links TRBV7-9 to TRBJ1-2; no clear D gene. Germline V lookup: CDR1 SEHNR, CDR2 FQNEAQ (reference sequence). V lost 5 bases, J lost 2 bases, and 15 bases lay in between. This CDR3 is built from 15 residues. The CDR3 region has the DNA TGTGCCAGCAGCATCCCTCAGGAGAGAAACTATGGCTACACCTTC. Encoded protein: CASSIPQERNYGYTF.

In its sample, this clonotype was seen many times. CDR3 sequence reads: CATRDRGTGDTQYF. CDR3 DNA: TGTGCCACCCGGGACAGGGGGACTGGAGATACGCAGTATTTT. The rearrangement uses TRBV10-3 and TRBJ2-3, with 11 bases fitting TRBD1. The J segment lost 5 bases and the V segment lost 10 bases, leaving 8 bases of the junction unmatched. This CDR3 has 14 amino acids. Per the germline V gene, CDR1 is ENHRY and CDR2 is SYGVKD.

This clonotype was observed a handful of times. This chain connects TRBV21-1 to TRBJ2-1; TRBD2 reflects the table's D call only, with no check against the DNA. TRBV21-1 has pseudogene status. The CDR3 has 19 residues. The CDR3 DNA is TGTGCCAGCAGCCCAACGGGGACTAGCGGGACGGAGTCCTACAATGAGCAGTTCTTC. Its protein is CASSPTGTSGTESYNEQFF.